Listed below are T cell receptor beta chains from one sample, sequenced in a study of identical twins. A single record per CDR3 protein comes from TCRdb applying MiXCR to the 5' RACE reads. The data hold about 810,000 distinct CDR3 sequences, with around an eighth observed a single time. These data were likewise used in another study, on yellow fever vaccine responses in identical twins.

Sequenced sample: PBMCs. The receptors originated from a woman between 18 and 29 years old in good health. Each CDR3 is given with its conserved first and last residue. Fields, in order: J gene, D gene, V gene, clone size, CDR3 protein, CDR3 DNA. A D gene is named only where the DNA matches it firmly. Clone size, where shown, is once, few, many, or a class for clones that have expanded.

TRBJ1-1,-,TRBV12-3/TRBV12-4,many,CASRPASRGEAFF,TGTGCCAGCAGACCCGCCTCCCGGGGAGAAGCTTTCTTT
TRBJ2-2,-,TRBV10-3,-,CAIIASNTGELFF,TGTGCCATCATTGCCAGTAACACCGGGGAGCTGTTTTTT
TRBJ2-1,TRBD2,TRBV4-1,many,CASSQIPSGTYNEQFF,TGCGCCAGCAGCCAAATCCCTAGCGGAACTTACAATGAGCAGTTCTTC
TRBJ2-2,-,TRBV3-1,many,CASSQDSRWGELFF,TGTGCCAGCAGCCAAGATTCTCGGTGGGGGGAGCTGTTTTTT
TRBJ2-7,TRBD1,TRBV3-1,many,CASSQEMTQGYEQYF,TGTGCCAGCAGCCAAGAGATGACACAGGGGTACGAGCAGTACTTC
TRBJ2-7,-,TRBV9,many,CASSVAEPSKEQYF,TGTGCCAGCAGCGTAGCTGAGCCCTCTAAAGAGCAGTACTTC
TRBJ2-1,-,TRBV5-6,many,CASSLVGGFSYNEQFF,TGTGCCAGCAGCTTGGTAGGGGGGTTCTCCTACAATGAGCAGTTCTTC
TRBJ2-6,TRBD1,TRBV14,few,CASRQTGTGPFSYISGANVLTF,TGTGCCAGCAGACAAACGGGGACAGGACCGTTCTCTTATATCTCTGGGGCCAACGTCCTGACTTTC
TRBJ2-3,TRBD1,TRBV5-1,few,CASSTGGRADTQYF,TGCGCCAGCAGTACAGGGGGCCGGGCAGATACGCAGTATTTT
TRBJ2-1,TRBD2,TRBV7-9,-,CASSLSRAGVIYNEQFF,TGTGCCAGCAGCTTATCTCGGGCGGGAGTTATCTACAATGAGCAGTTCTTC
TRBJ1-5,-,TRBV5-1,many,CASSARGGSDQPQHF,TGCGCCAGCAGCGCCCGAGGGGGGTCGGATCAGCCCCAGCATTTT
TRBJ1-2,TRBD1,TRBV7-2,-,CASSLMGQGYYGYTF,TGTGCCAGCAGCTTAATGGGACAGGGGTACTATGGCTACACCTTC
TRBJ1-2,-,TRBV5-6,-,CASTLGRSNYGYTF,TGTGCCAGCACCTTGGGACGTAGTAACTATGGCTACACCTTC
TRBJ2-2,-,TRBV20-1,-,CSARDLGQNTGELFF,TGCAGTGCTAGAGACCTGGGTCAGAACACCGGGGAGCTGTTTTTT
TRBJ2-3,-,TRBV3-1,few,CASSRFAGATGNTQYF,TGTGCCAGCAGCCGTTTCGCGGGAGCCACAGGGAATACGCAGTATTTT
TRBJ2-3,-,TRBV7-8,-,CASSTHTTYTDTQYF,TGTGCCAGCAGCACACACACTACTTACACAGATACGCAGTATTTT
TRBJ2-3,-,TRBV29-1,-,CSVGTGSTDTQYF,TGCAGCGTTGGTACAGGGTCCACAGATACGCAGTATTTT
TRBJ2-7,-,TRBV27,-,CASSLSVDRGGEQYF,TGTGCCAGCAGTTTAAGCGTGGACCGAGGGGGGGAGCAGTACTTC
TRBJ2-1,-,TRBV7-9,many,CASSSEPNEQFF,TGTGCCAGCAGCTCCGAACCCAATGAGCAGTTCTTC
TRBJ2-7,TRBD1,TRBV2,few,CASKGTGVFYEQYF,TGTGCCAGCAAAGGGACAGGGGTCTTTTACGAGCAGTACTTC
TRBJ2-1,TRBD2,TRBV5-5,few,CASSFPGLGGHEQFF,TGTGCCAGCAGCTTTCCGGGACTAGGTGGGCATGAGCAGTTCTTC
TRBJ2-1,TRBD2,TRBV12-3/TRBV12-4,-,CASSSIAGVPYNEQFF,TGTGCCAGCAGCTCTATAGCGGGAGTCCCGTACAATGAGCAGTTCTTC
TRBJ1-1,TRBD1,TRBV6-1,few,CASNRQGEPMNTEAFF,TGTGCCAGCAACCGACAGGGCGAACCTATGAACACTGAAGCTTTCTTT
TRBJ2-1,-,TRBV27,few,CASSLSRRGNEQFF,TGTGCCAGCAGTTTATCGAGGAGGGGGAATGAGCAGTTCTTC
TRBJ2-1,TRBD2,TRBV7-2,-,CASSLSGGVLNEQFF,TGTGCCAGCAGCTTGAGCGGGGGGGTTCTCAATGAGCAGTTCTTC
TRBJ2-1,TRBD2,TRBV20-1,few,CSAWTSGGSNNEQFF,TGCAGTGCGTGGACTAGCGGGGGGAGCAACAATGAGCAGTTCTTC
TRBJ2-3,TRBD2,TRBV7-8,-,CASSKLAVGTDTQYF,TGTGCCAGCAGCAAACTAGCGGTGGGCACAGATACGCAGTATTTT
TRBJ2-1,-,TRBV6-1,few,CASSETLAPLEQFF,TGTGCCAGCAGTGAAACACTAGCCCCTTTGGAGCAGTTCTTC
TRBJ2-3,-,TRBV12-3/TRBV12-4,many,CASSGDLGTDTQYF,TGTGCCAGCAGTGGGGACTTGGGCACAGATACGCAGTATTTT
TRBJ2-1,-,TRBV7-9,-,CASSSGGRNEQFF,TGTGCCAGCAGCTCCGGAGGTCGCAATGAGCAGTTCTTC
TRBJ2-6,TRBD2,TRBV12-3/TRBV12-4,few,CASSSQGLAGNSGANVLTF,TGTGCCAGCAGTTCTCAAGGACTAGCGGGGAACTCTGGGGCCAACGTCCTGACTTTC
TRBJ2-2,TRBD2,TRBV7-2,many,CAFNFPPRGRNTGELFF,TGTGCCTTCAACTTCCCCCCGCGGGGGAGGAACACCGGGGAGCTGTTTTTT
TRBJ2-3,-,TRBV24-1,few,CATSDSNSGTDTQYF,TGTGCCACCAGTGATTCCAATAGCGGCACAGATACGCAGTATTTT
TRBJ2-5,-,TRBV29-1,-,CSVDRDGAGQETQYF,TGCAGCGTTGATCGGGATGGAGCCGGCCAGGAGACCCAGTACTTC
TRBJ2-1,TRBD2,TRBV4-1,-,CASSPTAGGPNEQFF,TGCGCCAGCAGCCCTACAGCGGGAGGGCCCAATGAGCAGTTCTTC
TRBJ1-5,-,TRBV6-1,many,CASTYIYRAHFQPQHF,TGTGCCAGCACGTACATCTACAGGGCCCATTTTCAGCCCCAGCATTTT
TRBJ1-4,TRBD1,TRBV5-5,-,CASSVGQGAGEKLFF,TGTGCCAGCAGCGTCGGACAGGGGGCGGGTGAAAAACTGTTTTTT
TRBJ2-1,-,TRBV10-3,few,CAISESPGSYSYNEQFF,TGTGCCATCAGTGAGTCGCCGGGCTCCTACTCCTACAATGAGCAGTTCTTC